What follows are 27 T cell receptor beta chains derived from one specimen sequenced in a study of T cells after yellow fever vaccination. Using its own MiXCR run on the 5' RACE reads, TCRdb lists one record per CDR3 protein. This sample has 510,000 or so distinct CDR3 sequences, with 15% to 20% found just once. Sequenced here: PBMCs, sampled 15 days after the yellow fever booster vaccination. The origin of the receptors is a man under 40 who received the YFV17D yellow fever vaccine.

The chain combines TRBV7-8 with TRBJ1-1; D is undetermined. V shed 5 bases and J shed 8 bases, with 18 bases lying between them. CDR3 length: 14 amino acids. The V gene's germline CDR1 is SGHVS and CDR2 FQNEAQ. CDR3 residues: CASSPEEVSPEAFF. As DNA, the CDR3 is TGTGCCAGCAGCCCTGAGGAGGTATCCCCCGAAGCTTTCTTT. Looking up the rest from reference TRBV7-8 and TRBJ1-1 gives the full variable domain: GAGVSQSPRYKVAKRGQDVALRCDPISGHVSLFWYQQALGQGPEFLTYFQNEAQLDKSGLPSDRFFAERPEGSVSTLKIQRTQQEDSAVYLCASSPEEVSPEAFFGQGTRLTVV.

In this sample, this clonotype turned up a few times. The chain uses TRBV6-5 and TRBJ2-7; tentative D call: TRBD2 (6 bases). CDR1 and CDR2 from the germline V gene are MNHEY and SVGAGI. The CDR3 covers 13 residues. The germline V and J ends were trimmed by 1 base and 6 bases, with 10 bases remaining between them. Here the CDR3 reads CASSYFGGGEQYF. The CDR3 coding sequence is TGTGCCAGCAGTTACTTTGGGGGAGGCGAGCAGTACTTC.

This clonotype was counted ten times or more. The CDR3 loop is CASSLAPRDTQYF. CDR3 in DNA: TGTGCCAGCAGCTTAGCGCCTCGCGATACGCAGTATTTT. V and J are TRBV7-2 and TRBJ2-3; D unresolved. Per the germline V gene, CDR1 is SGHTA and CDR2 is FQGNSA. The CDR3 length is 13 residues. V was trimmed by 0 bases and J by 6 bases, leaving 7 bases between them.

The J gene is TRBJ2-3, the V gene TRBV5-1, with 8 bases aligning to TRBD2. Germline V gene data show CDR1 as SGHRS and CDR2 as YFSETQ. This CDR3 comprises 16 residues. The V and J ends lost 4 bases and 5 bases, in that order; junction bases with no gene match: 12. The DNA of the CDR3 is TGCGCCAGCAGCCCGAAACAGCGGGAGTTGGTAGATACGCAGTATTTT. Translating it yields CASSPKQRELVDTQYF.

This clonotype was seen many times. This sequence joins TRBV3-1 and TRBJ1-6; weak D call: TRBD1 (5 bases). The length of the CDR3 is 16 residues. Per germline, CDR1 LGHDT and CDR2 YNNKEL (reference sequence). The V and J ends lost 4 bases and 5 bases respectively, with 15 bases between them. The CDR3 loop is CASSPVLRGNNSPLHF. CDR3 sequence (DNA): TGTGCCAGCAGCCCCGTGCTGAGGGGTAATAATTCACCCCTCCACTTT. The full variable domain, rest sourced from reference TRBV3-1 and TRBJ1-6, is DTAVSQTPKYLVTQMGNDKSIKCEQNLGHDTMYWYKQDSKKFLKIMFSYNNKELIINETVPNRFSPKSPDKAHLNLHINSLELGDSAVYFCASSPVLRGNNSPLHFGNGTRLTVT.

This clonotype was observed a handful of times. The chain couples TRBV24-1 to TRBJ2-1; D ambiguous. The CDR3 extends over 15 amino acids. The V end lost 10 bases, the J end lost 5 bases, and 20 bases lay between the germline ends. Germline lookup yields CDR1 KGHDR and CDR2 SFDVKD. The CDR3 sequence: CATTLGSSHHNEQFF. CDR3 nucleotide sequence: TGTGCCACAACGCTCGGATCCAGCCACCACAATGAGCAGTTCTTC.

A few counts support this clonotype. The chain joins TRBV7-9 to TRBJ2-3; tentatively, D is TRBD1 or TRBD2 (5 bases each). CDR1 SEHNR and CDR2 FQNEAQ come from the germline V gene (reference sequence). The CDR3 covers 15 residues. V shed 11 bases and J shed 11 bases, with 29 bases lying between them. The CDR3 nucleotides are TGTGCCGGGACCCCGGTCGGGCTAGCCCCAGAGATGCAGTATTTT. This translates into CAGTPVGLAPEMQYF. The full variable domain, with the rest looked up from reference TRBV7-9 and TRBJ2-3, is DTGVSQNPRHKITKRGQNVTFRCDPISEHNRLYWYRQTLGQGPEFLTYFQNEAQLEKSRLLSDRFSAERPKGSFSTLEIQRTEQGDSAMYLCAGTPVGLAPEMQYFGPGTRLTVL.

J is TRBJ2-1 and V is TRBV12-3 or TRBV12-4; D is undetermined. V was cut by 5 bases and J by 4 bases, with 9 bases left in between. There are 13 residues in the CDR3. The CDR3 DNA sequence: TGTGCCAGCAGTCGCTCGGTATACAATGAGCAGTTCTTC. Encoded protein: CASSRSVYNEQFF.

The genes are TRBV29-1 and TRBJ2-1, with 10 bases fitting TRBD1. After removal of 6 bases from V and 8 bases from J, the junction contained 7 bases not matched to a gene. The CDR3 length is 13 residues. Germline CDR1 and CDR2: SQVTM and ANQGSEA. The CDR3 DNA follows: TGCAGCGTGGGACAGGGGTTTTGGGATGAGCAGTTCTTC. This encodes CSVGQGFWDEQFF.

This clonotype was observed a few times. V and J are TRBV12-3 or TRBV12-4 and TRBJ2-2; D remains ambiguous. The CDR3 loop spans 13 amino acids. The V end was cut by 5 bases, the J end by 5 bases, with 9 bases between. CDR3 loop: CASSTQVTGELFF. The CDR3 nucleotides are TGTGCCAGCAGTACCCAGGTGACCGGGGAGCTGTTTTTT.

In nucleotides, the CDR3 is TGTGCCAGCAGCTCCGAGAGAAACATTCAGTACTTC. Its protein is CASSSERNIQYF. The chain is built from TRBV7-9 and TRBJ2-4; D gene unclear. Germline CDR1 and CDR2: SEHNR and FQNEAQ (reference sequence). V lost 4 bases and J lost 6, with 7 bases in between. The CDR3 runs to 12 residues.

This clonotype was seen a handful of times. The chain couples TRBV28 to TRBJ2-3, with no clear D. The CDR3 has 13 residues. CDR1 and CDR2 (germline): MDHEN, SYDVKM. The V end lost 5 bases, the J end lost 7 bases, and 13 bases lay between the germline ends. CDR3 DNA: TGTGCCAGCAGTCCTAGGTTGGCGAATACGCAGTATTTT. Translation gives CASSPRLANTQYF.

This clonotype was observed a few times. The genes are TRBV12-3 or TRBV12-4 and TRBJ2-1; TRBD2 aligns across 12 bases. This CDR3 has 15 residues. The V segment lost 6 bases and the J segment 9 bases; nucleotides outside the gene matches: 9. This CDR3 reads CASRELAGGASEQFF. The CDR3 DNA follows: TGTGCCAGCAGGGAGCTAGCGGGAGGGGCGAGTGAGCAGTTCTTC.

Only a few counts were recorded for this clonotype. This chain's CDR3 is CASSLTPSGANVLTF. In DNA, the CDR3 is TGTGCCAGCAGCTTAACGCCATCTGGGGCCAACGTCCTGACTTTC. This chain joins TRBV11-3 and TRBJ2-6; D gene unclear. CDR3 length: 15 amino acids. Deletions cut 2 bases from V and 1 base from J, with 6 bases between. Germline assignment: CDR1 SGHNT and CDR2 YENEEA.

This clonotype was seen only a few times. The V gene is TRBV20-1, the J gene TRBJ2-3, with a possible D match to TRBD2 (6 bases). Germline CDR1 DFQATT, CDR2 SNEGSKA (reference sequence). The CDR3 totals 15 residues. V lost 6 bases and J lost 2, with 18 bases in between. DNA for the CDR3: TGCAGTGCCCCCAGGAGGCTAGCGAACACAGATACGCAGTATTTT. This sequence encodes CSAPRRLANTDTQYF.

The genes are TRBV12-3 or TRBV12-4 and TRBJ2-6, with TRBD1 identical over 7 bases. The V segment lost 7 bases and the J segment 4 bases; nucleotides outside the gene matches: 7. The CDR3 runs 15 residues. CDR3 region: CASIRGGGGANVLTF. In nucleotides, the CDR3 is TGTGCCAGCATCCGAGGGGGCGGCGGGGCCAACGTCCTGACTTTC.

This clonotype was detected once. The chain has TRBV15 and TRBJ2-1; 7 bases agree with TRBD2. J lost 10 bases, V lost 1 base, and 7 bases had no gene match. This CDR3 has 14 residues. CDR1 and CDR2 (germline): LNHNV, YYDKDF (reference sequence). CDR3 region: CATSRAGGSGEQFF. As DNA, the CDR3 is TGTGCCACCAGCAGAGCTGGCGGGAGCGGAGAGCAGTTCTTC.

This clonotype showed up many times. The chain employs TRBV4-3 and TRBJ2-1; D gene unclear. The V end lost 0 bases, the J end lost 1 base, and 10 bases lay between the germline ends. The CDR3 totals 16 residues. CDR1 and CDR2 from the germline V gene are LGHNA and YSLEER. CDR3 loop: CASSQEHSQSYNEQFF. The CDR3 DNA sequence: TGCGCCAGCAGCCAAGAGCACTCTCAATCCTACAATGAGCAGTTCTTC.

This clonotype was seen a few times. The chain carries TRBV29-1 and TRBJ2-3; tentatively, D is TRBD2 (5 bases). The germline V gene has CDR1 SQVTM and CDR2 ANQGSEA. The CDR3 spans 12 residues. As DNA, the CDR3 is TGCAGGGCGGGCGAGGGCCCGGATACGCAGTATTTT. Protein product: CRAGEGPDTQYF.

The chain employs TRBV7-2 and TRBJ2-7, with 8 bases identical to TRBD2. The germline V gene has CDR1 SGHTA and CDR2 FQGNSA. V dropped 5 bases and J dropped 8; count of bases not matched to a gene: 11. This CDR3 region has 14 residues. The CDR3 bases are TGTGCCAGCAGCCCTCTAGCGGGTACTACGCAGCAGTACTTC. This codes for CASSPLAGTTQQYF.

This clonotype was recorded many times. The J gene is TRBJ2-2, the V gene TRBV12-3 or TRBV12-4; D not resolved. This CDR3 has 19 amino acids. V was shortened by 0 bases and J by 0 bases, with 17 bases between the two germline ends. CDR3 sequence: CASSLAKLLGYANTGELFF. In DNA, the CDR3 is TGTGCCAGCAGTTTAGCGAAGCTTTTAGGCTACGCGAACACCGGGGAGCTGTTTTTT.

The sample holds a few counts of this clonotype. This chain joins TRBV11-2 and TRBJ2-1, with 7 bases lining up with TRBD2. Trimming took 7 bases from V and 6 from J; bases not matched to a gene: 9. CDR3 size: 14 residues. In germline, CDR1 is SGHAT, CDR2 FQNNGV. The DNA for the CDR3 is TGTGCCAGCACCACAGGACTAGAAGCCAATGAGCAGTTCTTC. Its translation: CASTTGLEANEQFF. Using reference TRBV11-2 and TRBJ2-1 for the parts outside the CDR3, the full variable domain is EAGVAQSPRYKIIEKRQSVAFWCNPISGHATLYWYQQILGQGPKLLIQFQNNGVVDDSQLPKDRFSAERLKGVDSTLKIQPAKLEDSAVYLCASTTGLEANEQFFGPGTRLTVL.

The chain employs TRBV12-3 or TRBV12-4 and TRBJ2-3; either TRBD1 or TRBD2 may fit D (5 bases each). The CDR3 sequence is 13 residues long. Trimming took off 8 bases at V and 3 bases at J, with 12 bases between the two ends. The CDR3 nucleotides read TGTGCCAGCTGGGACCCAGGAACAGATACGCAGTATTTT. It is translated as CASWDPGTDTQYF.

This clonotype was recorded a few times. V gene TRBV12-3 or TRBV12-4 combines with J gene TRBJ2-7; TRBD2 aligns across 7 bases. CDR3 length equals 15 residues. V lost 6 bases and J lost 5; bases outside the gene matches: 13. CDR3 DNA: TGTGCCAGCAGCCTGGGCGGCGGGAGTACCCACGAGCAGTACTTC. Its protein product is CASSLGGGSTHEQYF.

This chain joins TRBV12-3 or TRBV12-4 and TRBJ2-2, with 11 bases aligning to TRBD2. The CDR3 length is 16 residues. The V and J ends lost 5 bases and 1 base, in that order; junction bases with no gene match: 3. The CDR3 DNA reads as TGTGCCAGCAGTCTCCTAGCGGGAGGGAACACCGGGGAGCTGTTTTTT. It specifies CASSLLAGGNTGELFF.

The chain couples TRBV7-8 to TRBJ2-3, with D maybe TRBD2 (5 bases). Per the germline V gene, CDR1 is SGHVS and CDR2 is FQNEAQ. This CDR3 comprises 22 residues. V lost 2 bases to trimming and J lost 5 bases, with 35 bases between them. The DNA of the CDR3 is TGTGCCAGCAGCTTACGGTCCTCGTACGCCCGACAAGCCCGGGGAATGAAAGATACGCAGTATTTT. It translates to CASSLRSSYARQARGMKDTQYF.

In this sample, this clonotype turned up a few times. A much larger clone lies one base from this, so it may be a read error. V usage is TRBV7-2 and J usage is TRBJ2-3; 9 nucleotides align to TRBD2. The CDR3 is 14 amino acids. V lost 4 bases, J lost 4 bases, and 3 bases stayed unmatched. The germline gives CDR1 SGHTA, CDR2 FQGNSA. The CDR3 sequence is CASSSGTSPDTQYF. In DNA form, the CDR3 reads TGTGCCAGCAGCTCCGGGACTAGCCCAGATACGCAGTATTTT.